This TCR beta chain was captured by sequencing in a study of blood T cell repertoires in COVID-19. Study-level information: Specimens from acute and convalescent COVID-19 originated in the United States, Italy and Spain. PBMCs, B-cell-depleted T cells, or T cells provided the cDNA or gDNA that made up the material.

For this clone: This specimen includes other DNA sequences encoding the same CDR3.

V lost 3 bases, J lost 2 bases, and 7 bases lay in between. The germline V gene encodes CDR1 SEHNR and CDR2 FQNEAQ (reference sequence). The CDR3 is 13 amino acids. In the original workflow: Cell counts per sample came from amplifying reference gene primers. Generated by immunoSEQ multiplex PCR, the TCRdb table keeps only in-frame clones and is missing some. V and J calls and clone size follow that table, whereas D and trimming were derived from the DNA. Of approximately 160,000 clones listed, around 85% were seen once; the top ten hold roughly 4%. Sample: peripheral blood. The receptor's source is an older woman with acute or convalescent COVID-19. The rearrangement links TRBV7-9 to TRBJ1-1, with D tentatively TRBD1 (6 bases). The CDR3 DNA sequence: TGTGCCAGCAGCTTGACAGGAAACACTGAAGCTTTCTTT. Protein product: CASSLTGNTEAFF.